This entry lists 5 T cell receptor beta chains sequenced from one sample in a study of tumor and adjacent non-tumor tissue in lung cancer. The library came from three nested PCR rounds adapted from ARM-PCR protocols. TCRdb reprocessed the multiplex PCR reads via MiXCR and lists one record per CDR3 protein. The sample yields roughly 81,000 distinct CDR3 sequences, about 66% seen once. The template was RNA from unsorted bulk tissue. The sequenced sample was lung tumor tissue. The receptor set was obtained from a man between 65 and 85 years old with non-small cell lung cancer.

Details on this clonotype: Possible read error: a much larger clone is one base away. The V gene is TRBV5-1, the J gene TRBJ2-5; D possibly corresponds to TRBD1 (6 bases). The CDR3 runs 13 residues. Germline V gene data show CDR1 as SGHRS and CDR2 as YFSETQ. CDR3: CANSLGAQETQYF. The CDR3 DNA sequence: TGCGCCAACAGCTTGGGGGCACAAGAGACCCAGTACTTC.

About this clonotype itself: An end of the junction does not agree with germline; a read error may underlie this. The V and J genes are TRBV11-2 and TRBJ2-5; 9 nucleotides line up with TRBD2. Germline V gene lookup returns CDR1 SGHAT and CDR2 FQNNGV. This CDR3 spans 15 amino acids. CDR3 nucleotide sequence: TGTGGCAGCAGCTTATCTGGACTAGCGAGAGAGACCCAATACTTC. It is translated as CGSSLSGLARETQYF.

Remarks on this clonotype: Mismatch with germline at one junction end may stem from a read error. The chain couples TRBV6-2 or TRBV6-3 to TRBJ1-6; a possible D gene is TRBD1 (5 bases). The CDR3 runs 13 residues. The germline gives CDR1 MNHEY, CDR2 SVGEGT. The CDR3 bases are TGTGTCAGCGGGGCAGGGATGAATTCACCTCTCCACTTT. As protein: CVSGAGMNSPLHF.

A remark on this clonotype: At one end the junction does not follow the germline gene, possibly because of a read error. The CDR3 bases are TGTGCCAGTAGGACCGCGACAGGGGGCGCGTTTGAACCTTTCTTT. Translated, it gives CASRTATGGAFEPFF. The chain has TRBV6-5 and TRBJ1-1; TRBD1 agrees at 10 bases. The germline V gene has CDR1 MNHEY and CDR2 SVGAGI. This CDR3 comprises 15 residues.

The chain recombines TRBV20-1 with TRBJ1-1; no clear D. This CDR3 region has 13 residues. V was trimmed by 8 bases and J by 4 bases, leaving 17 bases between them. Germline V CDR1 and CDR2: DFQATT, SNEGSKA (reference sequence). DNA of the CDR3: TGCAGTACACTATCGGGTATCCGCACTGAAGCTTTCTTT. This encodes CSTLSGIRTEAFF.